Listed below are T cell receptor beta chains from one sample, sequenced in a study of T cell changes during pregnancy in multiple sclerosis. Assay used: immunoSEQ multiplex PCR; TCRdb lists only in-frame clones, some missing. The table records roughly 28,000 clones, about 90% of them present only once. This material consisted of CD8+ T cells from peripheral blood mononuclear cells, taken before pregnancy. These receptors were obtained from a female donor with multiple sclerosis, enrolled in a pregnancy study. The CDR3 runs from the conserved cysteine through the conserved F or W. Fields, in order: J gene, D gene, clone size, V gene, CDR3 DNA, CDR3 protein. D genes are given only for firm matches. Size values are once, few and many counts, or a class for expanded clones, and some rows have none.

TRBJ2-7 TRBD2 - TRBV2 TGTGCCAGCACGGGGGGGGCAGTGGAGATCTACGAGCAGTACTTC CASTGGAVEIYEQYF
TRBJ1-4 TRBD1 - TRBV28 TGTGCCAGCAGTCCGGACAGGGGGCTTTTAGAAAAACTGTTTTTT CASSPDRGLLEKLFF
TRBJ2-1 TRBD1 once TRBV19 TGTGCCAGTAGTTTCCCTCCCGGACAGGGTATTAATGAGCAGTTCTTC CASSFPPGQGINEQFF
TRBJ1-2 - - TRBV29-1 TGCAGCGTTGATGTGGCAGGGCTCGATAACTTAAACTATGGCTACACCTTC CSVDVAGLDNLNYGYTF
TRBJ2-3 TRBD2 - TRBV5-1 TGCGCCAGCAGCTTGGAAACTAGCGGAGCCGGCACAGATACGCAGTATTTT CASSLETSGAGTDTQYF
TRBJ2-7 TRBD2 - TRBV7-9 TGTGCCAGCAGCGATACTAGCGCCTACGAGCAGTACTTC CASSDTSAYEQYF
TRBJ2-5 TRBD1 - TRBV7-2 TGTGCCAGCAGCTTAGTCGGACAGGGGGGCCTAGAGGACTTC CASSLVGQGGLEDF
TRBJ2-7 TRBD2 - TRBV13 TGTGCCAGCAGCCCCCCACCGGGCGGGAGAGGCTACGAGCAGTACTTC CASSPPPGGRGYEQYF
TRBJ1-4 - few TRBV6-1 TGTGCCAGCAGTGAAGGCTCGGGAGGACAAGAAAAACTGTTTTTT CASSEGSGGQEKLFF
TRBJ1-1 TRBD1 - TRBV29-1 TGCAGCGTTGAAGTATCCGGACAGGTGAACACTGAAGCTTTCTTT CSVEVSGQVNTEAFF
TRBJ2-5 - - TRBV28 TGTGCCAGCAGTGACCTGACATTCGAGTACCAAGAGACCCAGTACTTC CASSDLTFEYQETQYF
TRBJ2-7 TRBD2 - TRBV27 TGTGCCAGCAGTACCCGGACTAGCGGTTCCTACGAGCAGTACTTC CASSTRTSGSYEQYF
TRBJ2-3 TRBD2 - TRBV4-2 TGTGCCAGCAGCCAAGTGGCGGGAGGGGGGGCAGATACGCAGTATTTT CASSQVAGGGADTQYF
TRBJ2-3 TRBD1 - TRBV27 TGTGCCAGCAGTTGGGGACAGCCCCAGACAGATACGCAGTATTTT CASSWGQPQTDTQYF
TRBJ1-5 - - TRBV5-1 TGCGCCAGCAGCTTGGACGACTATAGCAATCAGCCCCAGCATTTT CASSLDDYSNQPQHF
TRBJ2-2 TRBD2 - TRBV28 TGTGCCAGCAGCCCCATAGGGCTAGCGGGAGTGCAAAGGGACACCGGGGAGCTGTTTTTT CASSPIGLAGVQRDTGELFF
TRBJ1-5 - - TRBV28 TGTGCCAGCAGTTTAGAGACAGATCAGCCCCAGCATTTT CASSLETDQPQHF
TRBJ1-1 TRBD1 few TRBV2 TGTGCCGTTACGGAGAGGGGGCGAAGCACTGAAGCTTTCTTT CAVTERGRSTEAFF
TRBJ2-2 - - TRBV7-6 TGTGCCAGCAGCCCTGCAGCCGGGGAGCTGTTTTTT CASSPAAGELFF
TRBJ2-1 TRBD1 - TRBV7-9 TGTGCCAGCAGCCTCGTCAGGGGGCTGAAGTTCTTC CASSLVRGLKFF
TRBJ2-1 - - TRBV6-6 TGTGCCAGCAGTCCCACAGTACGCCGACATGAGCAGTTCTTC CASSPTVRRHEQFF
TRBJ2-5 - - TRBV29-1 TGCAGCGTTGAAGGTCCGGAGGAGACCCAGTACTTC CSVEGPEETQYF
TRBJ2-7 TRBD2 - TRBV2 TGTGCCAGCACCACCCGGGACTACAAACACTTTATCTACGAGCAGTACTTC CASTTRDYKHFIYEQYF
TRBJ2-1 - - TRBV7-9 TGTGCCAGCAGCTCACACCGAAGCTCCTACAATGAGCAGTTCTTC CASSSHRSSYNEQFF
TRBJ1-1 - - TRBV7-9 TGTGCCAGCAGCCCAAGGGTGGGGTTTTTCCTGGTGGGACTAGCTTTCTTT CASSPRVGFFLVGLAFF
TRBJ2-1 TRBD2 - TRBV13 TGTGCCAGCAGCTTAGTTTCTAGCGGGAGTTACGTCGTGGGGGATGAGCAGTTCTTC CASSLVSSGSYVVGDEQFF
TRBJ2-7 TRBD1 - TRBV29-1 TGCAGCGTTGAAAGACAGGGGAGCCACCCCTACGAGCAGTACTTC CSVERQGSHPYEQYF
TRBJ2-2 - once TRBV29-1 TGCAGCGTTGAACAGGGGAACACCGGGGAGCTGTTTTTT CSVEQGNTGELFF
TRBJ2-1 TRBD2 once TRBV25-1 TGTGCCAGCAGTGAGAAGCAAGCGGGAGGGTTCTACAATGAGCAGTTCTTC CASSEKQAGGFYNEQFF
TRBJ2-3 - - TRBV10-3 TGTGCCATCAGCCGGACTATCGATGGGCCCCTTCCAGATACGCAGTATTTT CAISRTIDGPLPDTQYF
TRBJ2-7 TRBD1 - TRBV7-9 TGTGCCAGCAGCTTGTGGGACAGGGGCTACGAGCAGTACTTC CASSLWDRGYEQYF
TRBJ2-7 TRBD2 - TRBV5-5 TGTGCCAGCAGCCGTGGGGGGGACGGGTTCTATGGGGACGAGCAGTACTTC CASSRGGDGFYGDEQYF
TRBJ2-2 TRBD1 - TRBV2 TGTGCCAGCACTACAGGGGGCCGCACCGGGGAGCTGTTTTTT CASTTGGRTGELFF
TRBJ2-7 - - TRBV15 TGTGCCACCAGCAGAGGCGGCGGGTCTACCTACGAGCAGTACTTC CATSRGGGSTYEQYF
TRBJ2-3 TRBD2 - TRBV7-9 TGTGCCAGCAGCTTACCATCTAGCGGGACAGATACGCAGTATTTT CASSLPSSGTDTQYF
TRBJ2-7 TRBD2 - TRBV4-3 TGCGCCAGCAGCCAATCCCGATTTCTAGCGGGAGCGGGGGAGCAGTACTTC CASSQSRFLAGAGEQYF
TRBJ1-1 - - TRBV5-6 TGTGCCAGCAGCTTGCCTTTGGGGAGGGCGGCCACTGAAGCTTTCTTT CASSLPLGRAATEAFF
TRBJ2-3 - once TRBV7-9 TGTGCCAGCAGCTTTCGCACAATAAGCACAGATACGCAGTATTTT CASSFRTISTDTQYF
TRBJ2-1 TRBD2 - TRBV4-3 TGCGCCAGCAGCCAAGATGGGGCGGGAGCGTACAATGAGCAGTTCTTC CASSQDGAGAYNEQFF
TRBJ2-5 TRBD2 - TRBV29-1 TGCAGCGTTGAAGGGGGGGGAGAGACCCAGTACTTC CSVEGGGETQYF
TRBJ2-3 TRBD2 - TRBV19 TGTAGGGGCATCCACGGGCTAGCGGGATTAATTGCGGACACAGATACGCAGTATTTT CRGIHGLAGLIADTDTQYF
TRBJ2-7 TRBD1 - TRBV27 TGTGCCAGCAGCCGAACAGGGGTCATCGTGTCCTACGAGCAGTACTTC CASSRTGVIVSYEQYF
TRBJ1-1 TRBD1 - TRBV6-5 TGTGCCAGCAGCAGGTCCGGGACAGCGAACACTGAAGCTTTCTTT CASSRSGTANTEAFF
TRBJ2-7 - - TRBV4-3 TGCGCCAGCAGCCAAACTACGTCTAACCCGCTATACGAGCAGTACTTC CASSQTTSNPLYEQYF
TRBJ1-1 TRBD1 - TRBV28 TGTGCCAGCAGTTTGTTTCGGACAGGGGGCCGAGATGATGAAGCTTTCTTT CASSLFRTGGRDDEAFF
TRBJ2-1 TRBD2 - TRBV19 TGTGCCAGTAGTATTATCGCGGGAGATGAGTCCTACAATGAGCAGTTCTTC CASSIIAGDESYNEQFF
TRBJ2-7 TRBD1 - TRBV5-1 TGCGCCAGCAGCTTTCAGGGGGCGAGGGATTACGAGCAGTACTTC CASSFQGARDYEQYF
TRBJ1-1 - - TRBV27 TGTGCCAGCAGTTTATCGGGGCAGGGAATGAACACTGAAGCTTTCTTT CASSLSGQGMNTEAFF
TRBJ1-2 TRBD1 - TRBV7-9 TGTGCCAGCAGCTTCGGGACAGGCCAGGGAGGAGGCTACACCTTC CASSFGTGQGGGYTF
TRBJ2-1 - once TRBV27 TGTGCCAGCAGTTTATTTTCTAACTCCTACAATGAGCAGTTCTTC CASSLFSNSYNEQFF
TRBJ2-2 - once TRBV13 TGTGCCAGCAGCCTGGGACTTGACAACACCGGGGAGCTGTTTTTT CASSLGLDNTGELFF